The rows below give T cell receptor beta chains drawn from one sample of a study of T cell responses to AZD1222 COVID-19 vaccine. Sequenced by immunoSEQ multiplex PCR; TCRdb stores in-frame clones only, minus some. In the table there are about 180,000 clones, less than 95% of which are singletons. The material was peripheral blood, obtained on day 0 of AZD1222 vaccination. Every receptor here comes from an adult in good health. The CDR3 runs from the conserved cysteine through the conserved F or W. A D gene is named only where the DNA matches it firmly. Expanded clones get a size class; other rows say once, few or many, or leave the size out.

cdr3_nt: TGTGCCAGCAGAGGACAGGGTCGAAACACCATATATTTT; cdr3_aa: CASRGQGRNTIYF; clone_size: NA; d_call: TRBD1; j_call: TRBJ1-3; v_call: TRBV12-3/TRBV12-4
cdr3_nt: TGTGCCAGCAGGACACCAGGCTACAATGAGCAGTTCTTC; cdr3_aa: CASRTPGYNEQFF; clone_size: NA; d_call: NA; j_call: TRBJ2-1; v_call: TRBV28
cdr3_nt: TGTGCCAGCAGTTACTCCCGGGAGTCCGGCTACACCTTC; cdr3_aa: CASSYSRESGYTF; clone_size: NA; d_call: NA; j_call: TRBJ1-2; v_call: TRBV6-5
cdr3_nt: TGCGCCAGCAGCCCCGGGGGAGCGGCAAGCTCCTACGAGCAGTACTTC; cdr3_aa: CASSPGGAASSYEQYF; clone_size: NA; d_call: NA; j_call: TRBJ2-7; v_call: TRBV4-3
cdr3_nt: TGTGCCAGCAGCCCCCTCGGGCAGGGGGAAGGAAAACTGTTTTTT; cdr3_aa: CASSPLGQGEGKLFF; clone_size: NA; d_call: TRBD1; j_call: TRBJ1-4; v_call: TRBV9
cdr3_nt: TGCGCCAGCAGCCAAAGGAAAGGGGAACAGCCCCAGCATTTT; cdr3_aa: CASSQRKGEQPQHF; clone_size: few; d_call: NA; j_call: TRBJ1-5; v_call: TRBV4-3
cdr3_nt: TGTGCCAGCAGCCCGACTGGGACACCGGCCTCTGGGGCCAACGTCCTGACTTTC; cdr3_aa: CASSPTGTPASGANVLTF; clone_size: NA; d_call: NA; j_call: TRBJ2-6; v_call: TRBV7-2
cdr3_nt: TGTGCCAGCAGTTACAGGGGGACTGGGGACTACGAGCAGTACTTC; cdr3_aa: CASSYRGTGDYEQYF; clone_size: NA; d_call: NA; j_call: TRBJ2-7; v_call: TRBV6-2/TRBV6-3
cdr3_nt: TGTGCCAGCAGTGATTCAGCGGACTACAATGAGCAGTTCTTC; cdr3_aa: CASSDSADYNEQFF; clone_size: once; d_call: NA; j_call: TRBJ2-1; v_call: TRBV25-1
cdr3_nt: TGTGCCAGCAGTTTTAACCGCGCCCCAGGGAATGACTATGGCTACACCTTC; cdr3_aa: CASSFNRAPGNDYGYTF; clone_size: NA; d_call: NA; j_call: TRBJ1-2; v_call: TRBV27
cdr3_nt: TGTGCCAGCAGCCAAGACGGGGGGTGGACTGAAGCTTTCTTT; cdr3_aa: CASSQDGGWTEAFF; clone_size: once; d_call: NA; j_call: TRBJ1-1; v_call: TRBV3-1/TRBV3-2
cdr3_nt: TGTGCCAGCTCACCGGGCGAGGGCTACACCTTC; cdr3_aa: CASSPGEGYTF; clone_size: once; d_call: NA; j_call: TRBJ1-2; v_call: TRBV18
cdr3_nt: TGTGCCAGCAGTACACAGGGGGCCCTGAGGAATTCACCCCTCCACTTT; cdr3_aa: CASSTQGALRNSPLHF; clone_size: NA; d_call: TRBD1; j_call: TRBJ1-6; v_call: TRBV5-4
cdr3_nt: TGTGCCAGCAGCTCCGGGCCCAATCAGCCCCAGCATTTT; cdr3_aa: CASSSGPNQPQHF; clone_size: NA; d_call: NA; j_call: TRBJ1-5; v_call: TRBV7-3
cdr3_nt: TGTGCCAGCGGGGGCTCCTACAATGAGCAGTTCTTC; cdr3_aa: CASGGSYNEQFF; clone_size: NA; d_call: NA; j_call: TRBJ2-1; v_call: TRBV2
cdr3_nt: TGTGCCAGTAGTATAGCCGGGGCGTACCAAGAGACCCAGTACTTC; cdr3_aa: CASSIAGAYQETQYF; clone_size: NA; d_call: NA; j_call: TRBJ2-5; v_call: TRBV19
cdr3_nt: TGTGCCAGCAGTTACTCCCCCAGTGAGAACATTCAGTACTTC; cdr3_aa: CASSYSPSENIQYF; clone_size: once; d_call: NA; j_call: TRBJ2-4; v_call: TRBV6-5
cdr3_nt: TGTGCCAGCAGCCCCATGGGGGGGATGAACACTGAAGCTTTCTTT; cdr3_aa: CASSPMGGMNTEAFF; clone_size: NA; d_call: NA; j_call: TRBJ1-1; v_call: TRBV3-1/TRBV3-2
cdr3_nt: TGTGCCAGCAGTTTTAACAGGAATCAGCCCCAGCATTTT; cdr3_aa: CASSFNRNQPQHF; clone_size: NA; d_call: NA; j_call: TRBJ1-5; v_call: TRBV12-3/TRBV12-4
cdr3_nt: TGTGCCAGCAGTGTGCAGGGGAACCACGAGCAGTACTTC; cdr3_aa: CASSVQGNHEQYF; clone_size: NA; d_call: NA; j_call: TRBJ2-7; v_call: TRBV2
cdr3_nt: TGTGCCAGCAGTCCTCAACCAATATTGGGGACTTTC; cdr3_aa: CASSPQPILGTF; clone_size: NA; d_call: NA; j_call: TRBJ2-4; v_call: TRBV12-3/TRBV12-4
cdr3_nt: TGTGCCAGCGGGGGAACACCCACAGATACGCAGTATTTT; cdr3_aa: CASGGTPTDTQYF; clone_size: NA; d_call: NA; j_call: TRBJ2-3; v_call: TRBV11-3
cdr3_nt: TGTGCCAGCAGCTTTGGACTAGCGGGGACCGGGGAGCTGTTTTTT; cdr3_aa: CASSFGLAGTGELFF; clone_size: NA; d_call: TRBD2; j_call: TRBJ2-2; v_call: TRBV7-2
cdr3_nt: TGTGCCAGCAGCCCCTCGGGGACAGGGGCGCGCGAGCAGTACTTC; cdr3_aa: CASSPSGTGAREQYF; clone_size: NA; d_call: TRBD1; j_call: TRBJ2-7; v_call: TRBV9
cdr3_nt: TGTGCCAGCTCACCAAGCCGGGACAGGGTCAACAATGAGCAGTTCTTC; cdr3_aa: CASSPSRDRVNNEQFF; clone_size: NA; d_call: TRBD1; j_call: TRBJ2-1; v_call: TRBV18
cdr3_nt: TGTGCCTGGAGTGTATCCAGAGCCGGGGAGCTGTTTTTT; cdr3_aa: CAWSVSRAGELFF; clone_size: once; d_call: NA; j_call: TRBJ2-2; v_call: TRBV30
cdr3_nt: TGTGCCAGCAGCTCCCGTAGAGGGGGGAACACTGAAGCTTTCTTT; cdr3_aa: CASSSRRGGNTEAFF; clone_size: NA; d_call: NA; j_call: TRBJ1-1; v_call: TRBV7-2